The rows below give T cell receptor beta chains drawn from one sample of a study of blood T cell repertoires in COVID-19. Method: immunoSEQ multiplex PCR; TCRdb's copy keeps in-frame clones and lacks some. In the table there are some 49,000 clones, approximately 92% of which are singletons. Sequences were obtained from peripheral blood. All receptors derive from a man aged 50 or older with active COVID-19. CDR3s leave out the opening cysteine and the closing phenylalanine or tryptophan. The D gene is left open where the match is weak. Where a row states a size, it is once, few, many or the class of an expanded clone; other rows omit it.

cdr3_aa,v_call,j_call,d_call,clone_size,cdr3_length
ASSLYEGERYNEQF,TRBV5-1,TRBJ2-1,.,.,14
ASSLDRGVLVQY,TRBV6-5,TRBJ2-7,TRBD1,.,12
ASSQGRGDEKLF,TRBV4-1,TRBJ1-4,.,.,12
ASSQTDTGSYEQY,TRBV4-1,TRBJ2-7,.,.,13
ASSQQGTQY,TRBV3-1/TRBV3-2,TRBJ2-5,.,.,9
ASSPFRLATSYNEQF,TRBV3-1/TRBV3-2,TRBJ2-1,TRBD2,.,15
ASSHSSYEQY,TRBV7-2,TRBJ2-7,.,once,10
ASVAGGGYEQY,TRBV2,TRBJ2-7,TRBD2,.,11
ASSRSRVNSPLH,TRBV2,TRBJ1-6,.,.,12
ASSWDRGGGYT,TRBV28,TRBJ1-2,TRBD1,.,11
ASSGGRGSYEQY,TRBV18,TRBJ2-7,TRBD2,.,12
ASSRRLAGTDTQY,TRBV4-2,TRBJ2-3,TRBD2,.,13
ASSVSSPGLEGYT,TRBV9,TRBJ1-2,.,once,13
AWTIPGLVNTEAF,TRBV30,TRBJ1-1,.,.,13
ASSREGIQETQY,TRBV4-1,TRBJ2-5,TRBD2,.,12
ASSYQDGLYGYT,TRBV5-1,TRBJ1-2,.,.,12
ASSESRRRGTQY,TRBV10-1,TRBJ2-5,.,.,12
ASSQMRDPYNEQF,TRBV3-1/TRBV3-2,TRBJ2-1,.,.,13
ASTSVNTEAF,TRBV27,TRBJ1-1,.,once,10
ASSPGTGGVKLF,TRBV6-2/TRBV6-3,TRBJ1-4,TRBD1,.,12
ASSPQTGRNTGELF,TRBV5-1,TRBJ2-2,.,.,14
ASRSGVSGNTIY,TRBV5-4,TRBJ1-3,.,.,12
ASSSNRAEPSPLH,TRBV6-2/TRBV6-3,TRBJ1-6,.,few,13
ASSLGLYYEQY,TRBV5-1,TRBJ2-7,.,.,11
ASSREGGDTGELF,TRBV4-3,TRBJ2-2,.,.,13